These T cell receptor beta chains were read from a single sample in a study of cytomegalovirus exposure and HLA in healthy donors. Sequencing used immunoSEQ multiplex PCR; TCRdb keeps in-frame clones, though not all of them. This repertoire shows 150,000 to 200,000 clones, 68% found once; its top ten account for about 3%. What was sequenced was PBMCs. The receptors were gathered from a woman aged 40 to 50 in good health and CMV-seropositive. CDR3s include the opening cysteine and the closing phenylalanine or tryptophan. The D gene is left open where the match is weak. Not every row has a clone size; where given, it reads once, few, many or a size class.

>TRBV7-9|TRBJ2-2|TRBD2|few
CASSTSGRASTGELFF
TGTGCCAGCAGTACCAGCGGGAGGGCCAGCACCGGGGAGCTGTTTTTT
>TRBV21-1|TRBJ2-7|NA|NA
CASRPDRQVDEQYF
TGTGCCAGCAGGCCGGACAGGCAGGTTGACGAGCAGTACTTC
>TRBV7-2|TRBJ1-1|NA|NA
CASSQLPQGFTEAFF
TGTGCCAGCAGCCAATTACCACAGGGTTTCACTGAAGCTTTCTTT
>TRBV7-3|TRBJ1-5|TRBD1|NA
CASSLNRGEPQHF
TGTGCCAGCAGCTTAAACAGGGGAGAGCCCCAGCATTTT
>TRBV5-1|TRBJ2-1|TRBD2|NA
CASRILAGSYNEQFF
TGCGCCAGCAGAATCCTAGCGGGGTCCTACAATGAGCAGTTCTTC
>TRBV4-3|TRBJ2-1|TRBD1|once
CASSLDRGGREQFF
TGCGCCAGCAGCCTGGACAGGGGAGGTAGGGAGCAGTTCTTC
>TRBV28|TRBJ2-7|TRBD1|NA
CASSLGQGTREQYF
TGTGCCAGCAGTCTGGGACAGGGTACGAGGGAGCAGTACTTC
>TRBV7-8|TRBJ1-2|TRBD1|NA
CASSLATGSYGYTF
TGTGCCAGCAGCTTGGCGACAGGGTCATATGGCTACACCTTC
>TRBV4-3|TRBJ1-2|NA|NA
CASSQVSSGTRGYTF
TGCGCCAGCAGCCAAGTGTCATCCGGGACTCGTGGCTACACCTTC
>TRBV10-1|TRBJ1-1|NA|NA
CAITRNTEAFF
TGCGCCATTACGAGGAACACTGAAGCTTTCTTT
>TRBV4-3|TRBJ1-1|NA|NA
CASSPGVMNTEAFF
TGCGCCAGCAGCCCAGGGGTAATGAACACTGAAGCTTTCTTT